This TCR beta chain derives from a study of Ad26.COV2.S vaccination and SARS-CoV-2 variants. Germline V CDR1 and CDR2: SGHRS, YFSETQ. The germline V and J ends were trimmed by 4 bases and 4 bases, with 9 bases remaining between them. The CDR3 consists of 14 residues. Documented treatment: 15 to 20 received Ad26.COV2.S at low or high dose, single or two shots; roughly 5 received placebo; per-sample allocation not given. The samples date from day 63 after the first vaccine or placebo injection. The protocol was immunoSEQ multiplex PCR, while the TCRdb copy is restricted to in-frame clones and leaves out a portion. Among roughly 450,000 clones listed, about 93% were seen once.

The V and J genes are TRBV5-1 and TRBJ2-6, with a tentative D call TRBD2 (6 bases). The specimen comprised peripheral blood, sampled in a trial of Ad26.COV2.S vaccine versus placebo. The origin of this receptor is a person aged 18-60 years who received the Ad26.COV2.S COVID-19 vaccine or a placebo. In DNA, the CDR3 is TGCGCCAGCAGCCCAGGAGGGGGGGCCAACGTCCTGACTTTC. It encodes CASSPGGGANVLTF.